Below, 22 T cell receptor beta chains from the same sample are listed, as sequenced in a study of blood T cell repertoires in COVID-19. Sequenced by immunoSEQ multiplex PCR; TCRdb stores in-frame clones only, minus some. The data contain approximately 240,000 clones, 85% of them singletons. What was sequenced was peripheral blood. These receptors originate from a man aged 50 or older who had recovered from COVID-19.

The chain links TRBV10-1 to TRBJ2-6; 10 positions agree with TRBD1. The CDR3 totals 15 residues. Germline lookup yields CDR1 WNHNN and CDR2 SYGVQD (reference sequence). V trimming: 6 bases; J trimming: 11 bases; junction bases outside the gene matches: 10. The CDR3 DNA sequence: TGCGCCAGCAGAAGGACAGGGGGGCTACTACACGTCCTGACTTTC. Translating it yields CASRRTGGLLHVLTF.

This sequence joins TRBV6-5 and TRBJ2-1; D perhaps matches TRBD1 (6 bases). The V and J ends lost 0 bases and 7 bases respectively, with 16 bases between them. CDR3 length: 16 residues. The germline gives CDR1 MNHEY, CDR2 SVGAGI. CDR3 bases: TGTGCCAGCAGTTACTCCCCCGGCAGGGGTGGGAATGAGCAGTTCTTC. This gives the protein CASSYSPGRGGNEQFF.

The chain carries TRBV5-8 and TRBJ2-7; 9 bases align to TRBD1. The CDR3 runs 15 residues. The germline V gene has CDR1 SGHTS and CDR2 YDEGEE. The trim removed 4 bases at V and 1 base at J, leaving 6 bases unmatched. The CDR3 loop is CASSAGTGISYEQYF. For the CDR3, the DNA is TGTGCCAGCAGCGCGGGGACAGGGATATCCTACGAGCAGTACTTC.

This clone was seen just once. The chain links TRBV10-2 to TRBJ2-1; TRBD1 matches 10 bases. The germline V gene encodes CDR1 WSHSY and CDR2 SAAADI. This CDR3 is built from 17 residues. The ends lost 1 base at V and 4 bases at J; junction bases unmatched: 7. CDR3 in amino acids: CASSEYGTGQGYNEQFF. CDR3 bases: TGCGCCAGCAGTGAGTATGGGACGGGACAGGGGTACAATGAGCAGTTCTTC.

V and J are TRBV19 and TRBJ2-7; TRBD1 agrees at 9 bases. The CDR3 totals 15 residues. Germline V gives CDR1 LNHDA, CDR2 SQIVND (reference sequence). V shed 0 bases and J 6 bases; nucleotides not matched to a gene: 6. The DNA for the CDR3 is TGTGCCAGTAGTATAGAATCTGGGACAGGGCTCGAGCAGTACTTC. Translated, it gives CASSIESGTGLEQYF.

The V and J genes are TRBV3-1 (or the pseudogene TRBV3-2) and TRBJ1-1, with D possibly TRBD1 on 6 matching bases. The CDR3 runs to 13 residues. The germline V gene encodes CDR1 LGHDT and CDR2 YNNKEL (reference sequence). Between the trimmed V and J ends, which lost 4 bases and 1 base, there was a span of 7 bases. This chain's CDR3 is CASSLTGNTEAFF. The CDR3 DNA reads as TGTGCCAGCAGCCTGACAGGGAACACTGAAGCTTTCTTT.

The chain joins TRBV28 to TRBJ2-1; 9 bases map to TRBD2. The CDR3 totals 17 residues. V shed 6 bases and J 7 bases; nucleotides not matched to a gene: 16. Germline CDR1 reads MDHEN; CDR2 reads SYDVKM. The CDR3 DNA reads as TGTGCCAGCAGCCTCACCCCTTGGGCGGGAGGGTTTAATGAGCAGTTCTTC. This sequence encodes CASSLTPWAGGFNEQFF.

CDR3 loop: CASRRSRDGELFF. Written as DNA, the CDR3 is TGTGCCAGCAGGAGGAGTCGGGACGGGGAGCTGTTTTTT. The rearrangement uses TRBV25-1 and TRBJ2-2, with a tentative D call TRBD2 (5 bases). V lost 6 bases and J lost 7, with 12 bases in between. This CDR3 is 13 amino acids long. Germline V gene sequence: CDR1 MGHDK, CDR2 SYGVNS. Complete variable domain (other parts from reference TRBV25-1 and TRBJ2-2): EADIYQTPRYLVIGTGKKITLECSQTMGHDKMYWYQQDPGMELHLIHYSYGVNSTEKGDLSSESTVSRIRTEHFPLTLESARPSHTSQYLCASRRSRDGELFFGEGSRLTVL.

This chain joins TRBV6-5 and TRBJ1-6, with D hard to call. The V end lost 4 bases, the J end lost 7 bases, and 5 bases lay between the germline ends. Germline CDR1 is MNHEY and CDR2 is SVGAGI. The CDR3 loop spans 12 amino acids. The CDR3 sequence is CASSFRNSPLHF. DNA of the CDR3: TGTGCCAGCAGTTTCAGGAATTCACCCCTCCACTTT.

This chain uses TRBV7-9 with TRBJ2-7; 8 bases are a match to TRBD2. Germline lookup yields CDR1 SEHNR and CDR2 FQNEAQ (reference sequence). The CDR3 spans 16 residues. V was pared by 4 bases and J by 3 bases, with 11 bases of the junction left unmatched. This CDR3 is CASSSGGGPARYEQYF. DNA for the CDR3: TGTGCCAGCAGCTCGGGAGGGGGGCCTGCCCGCTACGAGCAGTACTTC.

The chain employs TRBV6-5 and TRBJ2-1; D is unclear. Trimming left V 0 bases short and J 8 bases short, with 11 bases between. Germline V CDR1 and CDR2: MNHEY, SVGAGI. The CDR3 is 14 amino acids. CDR3 sequence (DNA): TGTGCCAGCAGTTACTCCCTTTTACCGGATGAGCAGTTCTTC. Its translation: CASSYSLLPDEQFF.

This clone was recorded a few times. The rearrangement uses TRBV5-6 and TRBJ1-2; 7 positions match TRBD1. Per germline, CDR1 SGHDT and CDR2 YYEEEE. Trimming cost V 7 bases and J 8 bases; bases outside gene matches: 14. The CDR3 is 14 amino acids. The CDR3 sequence: CASGKTGSQRGYTF. CDR3 nucleotides: TGTGCCAGCGGGAAGACAGGGTCCCAAAGGGGCTACACCTTC. The whole variable domain, remainder taken from reference TRBV5-6 and TRBJ1-2, is DAGVTQSPTHLIKTRGQQVTLRCSPKSGHDTVSWYQQALGQGPQFIFQYYEEEERQRGNFPDRFSGHQFPNYSSELNVNALLLGDSALYLCASGKTGSQRGYTFGSGTRLTVV.

The chain has TRBV7-2 and TRBJ2-5; 7 bases are shared with TRBD1. The germline CDR1 and CDR2 sequences are SGHTA and FQGNSA. J was trimmed by 1 base and V by 3 bases; bases with no gene match: 2. The CDR3 is made up of 14 amino acids. DNA of the CDR3: TGTGCCAGCAGCTTCGGGACAGCCCAAGAGACCCAGTACTTC. Its protein is CASSFGTAQETQYF.

The V gene is TRBV19, the J gene TRBJ1-1, with D perhaps TRBD1 (5 bases). V gave up 6 bases and J gave up 7 bases, with 9 bases separating them. Germline values: CDR1 LNHDA, CDR2 SQIVND (reference sequence). This CDR3 contains 11 residues. In DNA form, the CDR3 reads TGTGCCAGTAGGTGGGGGGGTGAAGCTTTCTTT. Translating it yields CASRWGGEAFF.

V usage is TRBV6-1 and J usage is TRBJ1-2, with D unclear. This CDR3 is 14 amino acids long. Germline lookup yields CDR1 MNHNS and CDR2 SASEGT. Trimming removed 2 bases from V and 4 bases from J, with 11 bases in between. DNA for the CDR3: TGTGCCAGCAGTGAACTGGGCGCTTCCTATGGCTACACCTTC. Translating gives CASSELGASYGYTF.

The chain joins TRBV9 to TRBJ2-7; possibly TRBD1 for D (7 bases). Deletions cut 4 bases from V and 6 bases from J, with 20 bases between. The CDR3 consists of 15 residues. CDR1 is SGDLS and CDR2 is YYNGEE in the germline V gene. CDR3 in amino acids: CASSPQGGLVSEQYF. The CDR3 coding sequence is TGTGCCAGCAGCCCTCAGGGGGGCCTGGTATCCGAGCAGTACTTC.

About this clone itself: Other DNA variants within this sample encode the same CDR3. This chain links TRBV5-1 with TRBJ2-7; D not resolved. Germline-derived CDR1 and CDR2 are SGHRS and YFSETQ. CDR3 size: 13 residues. V was cut by 1 base and J by 2 bases, with 7 bases left in between. CDR3 nucleotides: TGCGCCAGCAGCTTGAGCGATACCTACGAGCAGTACTTC. Protein: CASSLSDTYEQYF.

A single count supports this clone. The chain is built from TRBV7-2 and TRBJ2-7, with 7 bases aligning to TRBD1. The J segment lost 3 bases and the V segment lost 1 base, leaving 9 bases of the junction unmatched. The CDR3 sequence is 16 residues long. Germline V gives CDR1 SGHTA, CDR2 FQGNSA. CDR3 protein: CASSLGGTVINYEQYF. The CDR3, as DNA: TGTGCCAGCAGCTTAGGGGGGACAGTTATTAACTACGAGCAGTACTTC.

V and J are TRBV6-5 and TRBJ2-3, with D perhaps matching TRBD2 (6 bases). The CDR3 spans 15 residues. Per the germline V gene, CDR1 is MNHEY and CDR2 is SVGAGI. V lost 8 bases and J 0 bases, leaving 15 bases between the germline ends. The CDR3 loop reads CASSRAGSSTDTQYF. CDR3 nucleotide sequence: TGTGCCAGCTCCAGAGCGGGTTCTAGCACAGATACGCAGTATTTT.

CDR3 residues: CATSREEGPNTGELFF. Here the CDR3 DNA reads TGTGCCACCAGCAGAGAGGAGGGCCCGAACACCGGGGAGCTGTTTTTT. This chain joins TRBV15 and TRBJ2-2; perhaps TRBD2 as D (6 bases). Trimming removed 0 bases from V and 0 bases from J, with 8 bases in between. The CDR3 covers 16 residues. The germline V gene encodes CDR1 LNHNV and CDR2 YYDKDF (reference sequence).

The V call is TRBV6-5, the J call TRBJ2-7; 10 bases fit TRBD1. Trimming at V came to 2 bases and at J to 5 bases, leaving 3 bases not matched to a gene. The CDR3 consists of 14 residues. The germline CDR1 and CDR2 sequences are MNHEY and SVGAGI. This CDR3 reads CASSYETGGHEQYF. For the CDR3, the DNA is TGTGCCAGCAGTTACGAGACAGGGGGCCACGAGCAGTACTTC.

The chain recombines TRBV7-6 with TRBJ2-5; 10 positions agree with TRBD1. The CDR3 runs 15 residues. V lost 5 bases to trimming and J lost 3 bases; unmatched junction nucleotides: 6. Germline V gene data show CDR1 as SGHVS and CDR2 as FNYEAQ. The CDR3 bases are TGTGCCAGCAGCCTGGGGACAGGGGTAAAAGAGACCCAGTACTTC. As protein: CASSLGTGVKETQYF.